Below, 32 T cell receptor beta chains from the same sample are listed, as sequenced in a study of blood T cell repertoires in COVID-19. Method: immunoSEQ multiplex PCR; TCRdb's copy keeps in-frame clones and lacks some. The table has around 330,000 clones, approximately 87% seen once. The specimen sequenced was peripheral blood. The receptors shown here come from a woman between 50 and 59 years old with active or convalescent COVID-19.

The genes are TRBV5-1 and TRBJ2-7; 9 bases match TRBD2. J was trimmed by 1 base and V by 4 bases; bases with no gene match: 21. CDR3 size: 20 residues. Germline CDR1 and CDR2: SGHRS and YFSETQ. The CDR3 nucleotides read TGCGCCAGCAGCCCAACTCTGAGAAATAGCGGGGGCCCTAGGTCCTACGAGCAGTACTTC. Protein product: CASSPTLRNSGGPRSYEQYF.

V and J are TRBV6-1 and TRBJ2-1, with TRBD2 matching over 9 bases. The germline V gene encodes CDR1 MNHNS and CDR2 SASEGT. This CDR3 is 15 amino acids long. V gave up 2 bases and J gave up 9 bases; unmatched junction bases: 8. CDR3 nucleotides: TGTGCCAGCAGTGAAAGGGCTAGCGGGAATGGTGAGCAGTTCTTC. It specifies CASSERASGNGEQFF.

V usage is TRBV28 and J usage is TRBJ1-2; D is uncertain. The germline V gene encodes CDR1 MDHEN and CDR2 SYDVKM. Trimming removed 6 bases at V and 4 bases at J, with 12 bases between. This CDR3 region has 13 residues. The CDR3 nucleotides read TGTGCCAGCAGCATTGGTTCGGGCTATGGCTACACCTTC. Its translation: CASSIGSGYGYTF.

This sequence joins TRBV2 and TRBJ2-2, with 9 bases lining up with TRBD1. The length of the CDR3 is 15 residues. J gave up 4 bases and V 7 bases, and 7 bases lay outside the gene matches. Per germline, CDR1 SNHLY and CDR2 FYNNEI. This CDR3 reads CASKSGTGSTGELFF. DNA for the CDR3: TGTGCCAGCAAATCGGGGACAGGGAGCACCGGGGAGCTGTTTTTT.

The rearrangement links TRBV2 to TRBJ2-1; D is possibly TRBD2 (5 bases). Germline CDR1 reads SNHLY; CDR2 reads FYNNEI. The CDR3 length is 15 residues. V lost 1 base to trimming and J lost 7 bases, with 14 bases between them. The CDR3 sequence: CASSEDGLRLNEQFF. CDR3 bases: TGTGCCAGCAGTGAAGATGGACTCCGCTTGAATGAGCAGTTCTTC. Full variable domain (missing parts from reference TRBV2 and TRBJ2-1): EPEVTQTPSHQVTQMGQEVILRCVPISNHLYFYWYRQILGQKVEFLVSFYNNEISEKSEIFDDQFSVERPDGSNFTLKIRSTKLEDSAMYFCASSEDGLRLNEQFFGPGTRLTVL.

This clone was seen a few times. The chain has TRBV2 and TRBJ2-2, with D perhaps matching TRBD1 (6 bases). V was cut by 2 bases and J by 4 bases, with 8 bases left in between. Per germline, CDR1 SNHLY and CDR2 FYNNEI. The CDR3 spans 14 residues. In nucleotides, the CDR3 is TGTGCCAGCAGTGAACAGGGGAGCACCGGGGAGCTGTTTTTT. Its translation: CASSEQGSTGELFF.

The chain couples TRBV6-6 to TRBJ2-7, with TRBD1 identical over 8 bases. The V gene's germline CDR1 is MNHNY and CDR2 SVGAGI (reference sequence). CDR3 length: 15 residues. V was clipped by 0 bases and J by 0 bases; unmatched bases: 1. The CDR3 nucleotides read TGTGCCAGCAGTTACTCGACAGGGGTCTCCTACGAGCAGTACTTC. It is translated as CASSYSTGVSYEQYF.

The chain carries TRBV18 and TRBJ1-1; a possible D gene is TRBD1 (6 bases). This CDR3 is built from 15 residues. V lost 2 bases to trimming and J lost 3 bases, with 13 bases between them. The germline gives CDR1 KGHSH, CDR2 LQKENI. The CDR3 sequence is CASSPTGSFDTEAFF. CDR3 DNA sequence: TGTGCCAGCTCACCAACAGGGTCGTTTGACACTGAAGCTTTCTTT.

The chain employs TRBV4-1 and TRBJ1-6; the D is unclear. The CDR3 extends over 14 amino acids. V lost 1 base and J 8 bases, leaving 9 bases between the germline ends. The V gene's germline CDR1 is MGHRA and CDR2 YSYEKL. The CDR3 sequence: CASSQAEAHSPLHF. DNA for the CDR3: TGCGCCAGCAGCCAAGCGGAGGCCCATTCACCCCTCCACTTT.

The chain has TRBV19 and TRBJ1-3, with D perhaps matching TRBD1 (6 bases). The CDR3 consists of 16 residues. V lost 1 base and J lost 0, with 10 bases in between. Germline V gives CDR1 LNHDA, CDR2 SQIVND (reference sequence). CDR3 loop: CASSIAADSSGNTIYF. The CDR3 DNA is TGTGCCAGTAGTATAGCCGCGGACAGCTCTGGAAACACCATATATTTT.

J is TRBJ1-3 and V is TRBV18; D is unresolved. The CDR3 spans 19 residues. Trimming pared 6 bases from V and 0 bases from J, leaving 24 bases between. Germline CDR1 reads KGHSH; CDR2 reads LQKENI. CDR3 nucleotides: TGTGCCAGCTCCGCGACTCTACGGGAGACGGTTAGCTCTGGAAACACCATATATTTT. It codes for CASSATLRETVSSGNTIYF.

CDR3 nucleotide sequence: TGCAGCGTTCCTGTCTACGGGGACACTGAAGCTTTCTTT. Protein: CSVPVYGDTEAFF. The V gene is TRBV29-1, the J gene TRBJ1-1; D is unclear. The CDR3 has 13 amino acids. Germline V gives CDR1 SQVTM, CDR2 ANQGSEA. The germline V and J ends were trimmed by 5 bases and 3 bases, with 13 bases remaining between them.

The chain links TRBV30 to TRBJ2-7, with TRBD2 as a possible D gene (6 bases). Germline V gene sequence: CDR1 GTSNPN, CDR2 SVGIG (reference sequence). Trimming shortened V by 8 bases and J by 0 bases, and 11 bases separated the two germline ends. The CDR3 covers 12 residues. The CDR3 here is CAAKGLSYEQYF. The DNA for the CDR3 is TGTGCCGCTAAGGGACTCTCCTACGAGCAGTACTTC. Drawing the rest from reference TRBV30 and TRBJ2-7, the complete variable domain is SQTIHQWPATLVQPVGSPLSLECTVEGTSNPNLYWYRQAAGRGLQLLFYSVGIGQISSEVPQNLSASRPQDRQFILSSKKLLLSDSGFYLCAAKGLSYEQYFGPGTRLTVT.

This chain connects TRBV2 to TRBJ1-5; D unresolved. The CDR3 is 16 residues long. The V gene lost 4 bases and the J gene lost 4 bases, with 17 bases spanning the gap. Germline V gene sequence: CDR1 SNHLY, CDR2 FYNNEI. The CDR3 DNA reads TGTGCCAGCAGTGTAGTACGGGAGGGAATGAATCAGCCCCAGCATTTT. Protein: CASSVVREGMNQPQHF.

The chain couples TRBV11-2 to TRBJ1-4, with TRBD1 matching over 7 bases. The CDR3 spans 18 residues. The germline CDR1 and CDR2 sequences are SGHAT and FQNNGV. The ends lost 3 bases at V and 7 bases at J; junction bases unmatched: 17. This CDR3 reads CASSFPQHTGALGEKLFF. The CDR3, as DNA: TGTGCCAGCAGCTTCCCACAACATACAGGGGCCCTGGGTGAAAAACTGTTTTTT.

The J gene is TRBJ1-1, the V gene TRBV6-5; 7 positions match TRBD1. Per germline, CDR1 MNHEY and CDR2 SVGAGI. The CDR3 has 13 residues. Trimming at V came to 6 bases and at J to 7 bases, leaving 8 bases not matched to a gene. For the CDR3, the DNA is TGTGCCAGCAGGATGACAGGGAACGATGAAGCTTTCTTT. This encodes CASRMTGNDEAFF.

The chain employs TRBV6-5 and TRBJ1-1, with 7 nucleotides matching TRBD1. The CDR3 contains 12 residues. Germline V CDR1 and CDR2: MNHEY, SVGAGI. V shed 6 bases, J shed 10 bases, and the junction held 8 bases outside the gene matches. The CDR3 region has the DNA TGTGCCAGCAGCCTCGGACAGGTCAGAGCTTTCTTT. It specifies CASSLGQVRAFF.

The CDR3 DNA reads as TGTGCCAGCAGCCCGGCCCTACAGGGGACCACTGAAGCTTTCTTT. Amino acid sequence: CASSPALQGTTEAFF. The chain joins TRBV7-8 to TRBJ1-1; 7 nucleotides match TRBD1. CDR3 length: 15 amino acids. V gave up 5 bases and J gave up 4 bases; unmatched junction bases: 10. The germline V gene encodes CDR1 SGHVS and CDR2 FQNEAQ.

The chain carries TRBV5-4 and TRBJ2-1; 14 bases match TRBD2. The CDR3 contains 18 residues. V lost 0 bases, J lost 6 bases, and 8 bases stayed unmatched. Germline lookup yields CDR1 SGHNT and CDR2 YYREEE (reference sequence). The CDR3 bases are TGTGCCAGCAGCTTGGGACTAGCGGGGGGGCCGGGGGTCAATGAGCAGTTCTTC. Its protein product is CASSLGLAGGPGVNEQFF.

The chain recombines TRBV30 with TRBJ1-2, with a weak D call TRBD1 (6 bases). V lost 0 bases, J lost 4 bases, and 15 bases lay in between. CDR3 length equals 15 residues. Germline CDR1 and CDR2: GTSNPN and SVGIG (reference sequence). CDR3 in amino acids: CAWSVSQGIFYGYTF. The DNA of the CDR3 is TGTGCCTGGAGTGTGAGCCAGGGGATCTTCTATGGCTACACCTTC.

The CDR3 DNA reads TGTGCCAGCAGCGTATTCCCCAACACCGGGACAGAAATCAGCACAGATACGCAGTATTTT. This translates into CASSVFPNTGTEISTDTQYF. The chain joins TRBV9 to TRBJ2-3; 7 bases map to TRBD1. There are 20 residues in the CDR3. The trim removed 1 base at V and 0 bases at J, leaving 17 bases unmatched. CDR1 and CDR2 from the germline V gene are SGDLS and YYNGEE.

The J gene is TRBJ1-2, the V gene TRBV24-1, with 10 positions matching TRBD1. This CDR3 has 16 residues. Unmatched junction bases numbered 6, after V lost 4 bases and J lost 2 bases. Germline assignment: CDR1 KGHDR and CDR2 SFDVKD. CDR3 DNA: TGTGCCACCAGTGACCCGGGACAGGGGATGAACTATGGCTACACCTTC. It yields the protein CATSDPGQGMNYGYTF.

V usage is TRBV28 and J usage is TRBJ1-2, with TRBD1 matching over 12 bases. This CDR3 has 16 amino acids. The germline V gene encodes CDR1 MDHEN and CDR2 SYDVKM. V was pared by 6 bases and J by 6 bases, with 11 bases of the junction left unmatched. DNA for the CDR3: TGTGCCAGCAGCCTCCCCGGGACAGGGGGCTGGGATGGCTACACCTTC. Its translation: CASSLPGTGGWDGYTF.

V is TRBV27 and J is TRBJ1-3; D gene ambiguous. Per the germline V gene, CDR1 is MNHEY and CDR2 is SMNVEV (reference sequence). V dropped 8 bases and J dropped 4 bases, with 15 bases sitting between them. This CDR3 is built from 14 residues. CDR3 in DNA: TGTGCCAGCGGGCCCCTGTCATCGGGAAACACCATATATTTT. Its translation: CASGPLSSGNTIYF.

This clone came up once. CDR3 nucleotides: TGTGCCAGCAGCTCAAGACTAGCTGGCAATGAGCAGTTCTTC. This codes for CASSSRLAGNEQFF. The genes are TRBV11-2 and TRBJ2-1; 7 bases line up with TRBD2. CDR1 SGHAT and CDR2 FQNNGV come from the germline V gene. This CDR3 spans 14 amino acids. J gave up 6 bases and V 4 bases, and 6 bases lay outside the gene matches.

The rearrangement links TRBV24-1 to TRBJ2-1; the match to TRBD2 covers 11 bases. The length of the CDR3 is 16 residues. V was pared by 3 bases and J by 9 bases, with 9 bases of the junction left unmatched. Germline V gene lookup returns CDR1 KGHDR and CDR2 SFDVKD. CDR3 nucleotides: TGTGCCACCAGTGATCCGACTAGCGGGACGGGTTTTGAGCAGTTCTTC. Its translation: CATSDPTSGTGFEQFF.

The chain joins TRBV6-5 to TRBJ2-7; 8 bases align to TRBD1. The V gene's germline CDR1 is MNHEY and CDR2 SVGAGI. The CDR3 has 12 residues. V trimming: 5 bases; J trimming: 6 bases; junction bases outside the gene matches: 3. The CDR3, as DNA: TGTGCCAGCAGTATAACAGGGGGCGAGCAGTACTTC. Its protein is CASSITGGEQYF.

The V and J genes are TRBV2 and TRBJ1-5; D not resolved. Germline V gene data show CDR1 as SNHLY and CDR2 as FYNNEI. The CDR3 totals 14 residues. Trimming took off 10 bases at V and 7 bases at J, with 20 bases between the two ends. In DNA form, the CDR3 reads TGTGCCACTTCACGGGAAGGGCTGAGGCAGCCCCAGCATTTT. As protein: CATSREGLRQPQHF.

J is TRBJ2-1 and V is TRBV2; 12 bases are a match to TRBD2. The J segment lost 8 bases and the V segment lost 4 bases, leaving 3 bases of the junction unmatched. CDR3 size: 14 residues. CDR1 is SNHLY and CDR2 is FYNNEI in the germline V gene. In DNA, the CDR3 is TGTGCCAGCAGTGCTAGCGGGGGGGCCGATGAGCAGTTCTTC. This translates into CASSASGGADEQFF.

V gene TRBV4-1 combines with J gene TRBJ1-1, with D possibly being TRBD1 (5 bases). The CDR3 contains 15 residues. V was pared by 2 bases and J by 3 bases, with 13 bases between. Germline CDR1 MGHRA, CDR2 YSYEKL. The CDR3 loop reads CASSQRRVGDTEAFF. The CDR3 DNA follows: TGCGCCAGCAGCCAACGCAGGGTGGGCGACACTGAAGCTTTCTTT.

The gene calls are TRBV4-3 and TRBJ2-3; weak D call: TRBD2 (5 bases). The V gene's germline CDR1 is LGHNA and CDR2 YSLEER. The V and J ends lost 1 base and 4 bases respectively, with 12 bases between them. The CDR3 contains 15 residues. The CDR3, as DNA: TGCGCCAGCAGCCAAGGCTTAGCGTCCGCAGATACGCAGTATTTT. Residues: CASSQGLASADTQYF.

The chain couples TRBV19 to TRBJ1-1; TRBD1 matches at 9 bases. This CDR3 spans 13 amino acids. Unmatched junction bases numbered 2, after V lost 5 bases and J lost 4 bases. Germline V gives CDR1 LNHDA, CDR2 SQIVND (reference sequence). The CDR3 nucleotides read TGTGCCAGTAGTGTGACAGGGGGCACTGAAGCTTTCTTT. It codes for CASSVTGGTEAFF.